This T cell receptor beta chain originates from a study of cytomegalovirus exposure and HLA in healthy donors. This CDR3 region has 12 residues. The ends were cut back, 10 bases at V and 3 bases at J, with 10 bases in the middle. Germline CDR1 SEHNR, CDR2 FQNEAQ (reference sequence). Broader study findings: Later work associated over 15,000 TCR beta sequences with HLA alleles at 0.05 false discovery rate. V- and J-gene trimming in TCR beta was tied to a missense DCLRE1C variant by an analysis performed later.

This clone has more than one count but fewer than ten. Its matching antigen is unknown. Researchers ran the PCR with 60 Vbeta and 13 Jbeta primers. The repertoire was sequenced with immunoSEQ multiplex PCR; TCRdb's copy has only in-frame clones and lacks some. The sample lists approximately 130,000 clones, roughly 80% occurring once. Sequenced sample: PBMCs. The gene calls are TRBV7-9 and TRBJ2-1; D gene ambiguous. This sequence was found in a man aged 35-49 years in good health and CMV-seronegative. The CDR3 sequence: CAIATHYNEQFF. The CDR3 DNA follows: TGTGCCATCGCTACCCACTACAATGAGCAGTTCTTC.